This T cell receptor beta chain is drawn from a study of tumor-infiltrating lymphocytes in primary liver carcinoma. Unsorted whole blood supplied the RNA, and germline DNA was extracted too. TCR beta cDNA was made from around 460 ng total RNA with a constant-region primer. Three-round nested multiplex PCR performed with slightly modified ARM-PCR produced the TCR beta libraries. Using its own MiXCR run on the multiplex PCR reads, TCRdb lists one record per CDR3 protein. The data contain fewer than 250,000 distinct CDR3 sequences, almost 65% of them singletons. Regarding this clonotype: The junction differs from germline at one of its ends, possibly a read error.

Material for sequencing was peripheral blood. The source of this sequence is a woman aged 55-69 years with primary liver carcinoma and hepatitis B virus infection.

The CDR3 loop reads CAISKGQLSYEQYF. The DNA of the CDR3 is TGTGCCATCAGCAAGGGACAACTCTCCTACGAGCAGTACTTC. This chain links TRBV11-2 with TRBJ2-7; possibly TRBD1 for D (6 bases). The CDR3 runs 14 residues. In germline, CDR1 is SGHAT, CDR2 FQNNGV.